This T cell receptor beta chain stems from a study of T cell repertoires in cytomegalovirus infection. Study summary: CMV infection together with matching HLA type was indicated by public TCR beta signatures.

The sample holds a few counts of this clonotype. Its antigen is unknown. V gave up 1 base and J gave up 2 bases; unmatched junction bases: 6. CDR1 SGHVS and CDR2 FQNEAQ come from the germline V gene. This CDR3 is built from 19 residues. One entry per CDR3 protein results from TCRdb running MiXCR on the reads. The sample shows approximately 120,000 distinct CDR3 sequences, over 25% of them seen only once. Whole-study findings and limits: Clonotypes of TCR beta that were HLA-C-restricted and CMV-specific dominated the ex vivo response.

This material consisted of CD8+ T cells from cultured PBMCs, taken from culture after CMV antigen stimulation. This chain uses TRBV7-8 with TRBJ2-3; 16 bases fit TRBD2. The TCR was taken from a human donor in good health (CMV status not recorded). Some clones in this sample may be carry-over from other donors' samples. CDR3 sequence reads: CASSLVLGTSGGATDTQYF. DNA of the CDR3: TGTGCCAGCAGCTTAGTCCTCGGGACTAGCGGGGGGGCCACAGATACGCAGTATTTT.